The T cell receptor beta chain under discussion was sequenced for a study of control samples from healthy donors and cancer patients. Method: immunoSEQ multiplex PCR; TCRdb's copy keeps in-frame clones and lacks some. The sample has about 190,000 clones; 90% to 95% are singletons. Germline CDR1 reads SQVTM; CDR2 reads ANQGSEA. Trimming took 7 bases from V and 0 from J; bases not matched to a gene: 9. The CDR3 is 14 amino acids. This chain joins TRBV29-1 and TRBJ2-7; 7 bases are shared with TRBD1. This sequence originates from a man aged 25-45 years in good health. Material for sequencing was blood. CDR3 loop: CSATTGTVSYEQYF. CDR3 nucleotides: TGCAGCGCAACAACCGGGACAGTCTCCTACGAGCAGTACTTC.